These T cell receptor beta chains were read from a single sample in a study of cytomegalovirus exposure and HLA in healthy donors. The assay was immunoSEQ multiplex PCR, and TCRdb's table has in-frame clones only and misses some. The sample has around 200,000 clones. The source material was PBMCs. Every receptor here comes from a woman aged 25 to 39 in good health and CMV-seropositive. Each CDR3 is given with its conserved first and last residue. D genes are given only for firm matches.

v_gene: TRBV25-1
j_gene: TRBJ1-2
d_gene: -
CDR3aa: CASSRANYGYTF
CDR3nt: TGTGCCAGCAGCAGGGCAAACTATGGCTACACCTTC

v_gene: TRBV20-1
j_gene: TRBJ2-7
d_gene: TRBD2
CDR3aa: CAGGGTYEQYF
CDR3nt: TGCGCCGGGGGGGGCACCTACGAGCAGTACTTC

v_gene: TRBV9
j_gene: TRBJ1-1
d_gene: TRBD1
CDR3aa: CASSVVGTGASEAFF
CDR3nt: TGTGCCAGCAGCGTAGTTGGGACAGGGGCATCTGAAGCTTTCTTT

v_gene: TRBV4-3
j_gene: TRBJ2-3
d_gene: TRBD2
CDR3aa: CASSQVAGREGTDTQYF
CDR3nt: TGCGCCAGCAGCCAAGTCGCGGGGCGGGAGGGCACAGATACGCAGTATTTT

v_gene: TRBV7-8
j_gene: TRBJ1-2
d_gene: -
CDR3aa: CASSPSSYGYTF
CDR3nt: TGTGCCAGCAGCCCCTCTTCTTATGGCTACACCTTC

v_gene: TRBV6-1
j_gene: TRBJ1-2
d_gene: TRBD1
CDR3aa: CASSERDSDNYGYTF
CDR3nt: TGTGCCAGCAGTGAAAGGGACAGCGATAACTATGGCTACACCTTC

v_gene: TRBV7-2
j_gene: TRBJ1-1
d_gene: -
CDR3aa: CASSSGAGSTEAFF
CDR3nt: TGTGCCAGCAGCTCCGGGGCGGGGTCCACTGAAGCTTTCTTT

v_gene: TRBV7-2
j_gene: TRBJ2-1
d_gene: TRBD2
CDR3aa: CASSLFLAGTDEQFF
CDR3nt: TGTGCCAGCAGCTTATTTCTAGCGGGAACCGATGAGCAGTTCTTC

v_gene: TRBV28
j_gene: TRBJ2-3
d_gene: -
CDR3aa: CASKIYRDSITDTQYF
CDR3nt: TGTGCCAGCAAAATTTACCGGGACTCGATTACAGATACGCAGTATTTT

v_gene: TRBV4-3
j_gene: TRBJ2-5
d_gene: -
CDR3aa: CASSQDRLRGRETQYF
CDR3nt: TGCGCCAGCAGCCAAGACCGTCTCCGAGGGAGGGAGACCCAGTACTTC

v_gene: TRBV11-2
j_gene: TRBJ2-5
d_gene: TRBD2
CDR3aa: CASSRSGGRETQYF
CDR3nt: TGTGCCAGCAGCCGGAGCGGGGGCCGGGAGACCCAGTACTTC

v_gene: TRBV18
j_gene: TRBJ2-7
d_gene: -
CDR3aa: CASSPRREAYEQYF
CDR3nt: TGTGCCAGCTCACCACGGAGGGAAGCCTACGAGCAGTACTTC

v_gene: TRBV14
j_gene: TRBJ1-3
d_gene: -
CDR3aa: CASSTYSGNTIYF
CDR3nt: TGTGCCAGCAGCACTTACTCTGGAAACACCATATATTTT

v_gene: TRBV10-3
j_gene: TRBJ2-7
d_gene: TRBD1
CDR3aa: CAISESTGLSYEQYF
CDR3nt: TGTGCCATCAGTGAGTCGACAGGGCTGTCCTACGAGCAGTACTTC

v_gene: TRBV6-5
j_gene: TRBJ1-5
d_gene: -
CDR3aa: CASSATGRDQPQHF
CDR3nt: TGTGCCAGCAGTGCAACAGGGAGGGATCAGCCCCAGCATTTT

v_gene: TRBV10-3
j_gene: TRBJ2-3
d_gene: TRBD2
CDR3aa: CAISTIPLAGVADTQYF
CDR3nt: TGTGCCATCAGCACCATCCCACTAGCGGGAGTTGCAGATACGCAGTATTTT

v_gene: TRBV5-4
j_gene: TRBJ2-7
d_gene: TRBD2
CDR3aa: CASSSGTSGSSYEQYF
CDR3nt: TGTGCCAGCAGCTCGGGGACTAGCGGTTCCTCCTACGAGCAGTACTTC

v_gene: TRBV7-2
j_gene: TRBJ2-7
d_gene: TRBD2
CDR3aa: CASSVLAGVAYEQYF
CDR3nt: TGTGCCAGCAGCGTACTAGCGGGAGTCGCCTACGAGCAGTACTTC

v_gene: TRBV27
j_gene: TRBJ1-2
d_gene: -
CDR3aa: CASSLYRTNSNYGYTF
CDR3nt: TGTGCCAGCAGTTTATACAGGACGAATTCTAACTATGGCTACACCTTC

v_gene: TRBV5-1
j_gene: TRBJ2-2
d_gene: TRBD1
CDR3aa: CASNDRGDTGELFF
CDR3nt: TGCGCCAGCAACGACAGGGGGGACACCGGGGAGCTGTTTTTT

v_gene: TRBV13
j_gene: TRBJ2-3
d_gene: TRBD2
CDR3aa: CASSSRLAGTDTQYF
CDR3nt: TGTGCCAGCAGCTCCAGACTAGCGGGCACAGATACGCAGTATTTT

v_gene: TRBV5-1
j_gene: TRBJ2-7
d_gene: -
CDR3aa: CASSFVGGEQYF
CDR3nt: TGCGCCAGCAGCTTTGTGGGGGGCGAGCAGTACTTC

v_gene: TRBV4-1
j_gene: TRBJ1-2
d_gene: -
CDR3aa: CASSHPPTDNHYGYTF
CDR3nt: TGCGCCAGCAGCCATCCCCCCACAGACAACCACTATGGCTACACCTTC

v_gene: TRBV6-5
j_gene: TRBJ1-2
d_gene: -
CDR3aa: CASSRIEGFVSYTF
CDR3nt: TGTGCCAGCAGCCGAATTGAGGGCTTCGTTAGCTACACCTTC

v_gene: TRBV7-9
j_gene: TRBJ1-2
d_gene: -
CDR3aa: CASSLDRVGGYTF
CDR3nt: TGTGCCAGCAGCTTAGACAGGGTTGGCGGCTACACCTTC

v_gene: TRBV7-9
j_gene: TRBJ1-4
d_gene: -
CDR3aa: CASSNRRETNEKLFF
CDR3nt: TGTGCCAGCAGCAACAGGCGAGAAACTAATGAAAAACTGTTTTTT

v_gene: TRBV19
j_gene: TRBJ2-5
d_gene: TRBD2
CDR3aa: CASSNERGRETQYF
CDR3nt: TGTGCCAGTAGTAACGAGCGGGGCCGAGAGACCCAGTACTTC

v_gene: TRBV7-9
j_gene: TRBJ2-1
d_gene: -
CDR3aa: CASSLNSGESRNEQFF
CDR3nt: TGTGCCAGCAGCTTAAATTCAGGGGAGAGTAGGAATGAGCAGTTCTTC

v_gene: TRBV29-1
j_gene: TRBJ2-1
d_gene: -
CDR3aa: CSVVRGGDEQFF
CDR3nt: TGCAGCGTTGTAAGGGGAGGCGATGAGCAGTTCTTC

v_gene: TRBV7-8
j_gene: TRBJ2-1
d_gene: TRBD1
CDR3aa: CASSLGPGTEDNEQFF
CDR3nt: TGTGCCAGCAGCTTAGGTCCCGGGACAGAGGACAATGAGCAGTTCTTC

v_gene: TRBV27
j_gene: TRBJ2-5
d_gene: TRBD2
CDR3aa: CASSLSAGAEEETQYF
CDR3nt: TGTGCCAGCAGTTTATCAGCGGGAGCGGAGGAGGAGACCCAGTACTTC

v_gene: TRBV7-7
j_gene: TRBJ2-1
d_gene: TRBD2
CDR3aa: CASSSSGAHNEQFF
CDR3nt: TGTGCCAGCAGCTCTAGCGGGGCTCACAATGAGCAGTTCTTC

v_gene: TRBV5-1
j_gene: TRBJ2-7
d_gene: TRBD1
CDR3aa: CASSLGGTDLLREQYF
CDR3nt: TGCGCCAGCAGCTTGGGAGGGACAGACCTTCTTCGCGAGCAGTACTTC

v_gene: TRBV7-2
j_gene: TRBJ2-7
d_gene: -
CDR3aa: CASSLVASASSYEQYF
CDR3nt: TGTGCCAGCAGCTTAGTGGCTAGCGCGAGCTCCTACGAGCAGTACTTC

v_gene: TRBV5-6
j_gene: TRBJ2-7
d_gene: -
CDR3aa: CASSQTILTSYSYEQYF
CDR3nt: TGTGCCAGCAGCCAAACAATATTGACTTCCTACTCCTACGAGCAGTACTTC

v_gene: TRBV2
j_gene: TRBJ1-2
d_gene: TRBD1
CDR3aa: CASSEKKIRDRVANYGYTF
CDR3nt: TGTGCCAGCAGTGAAAAAAAAATCCGGGACAGAGTAGCTAACTATGGCTACACCTTC

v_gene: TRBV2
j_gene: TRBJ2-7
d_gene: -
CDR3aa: CASTVGGISYEQYF
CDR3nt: TGTGCCAGCACCGTTGGAGGGATTTCCTACGAGCAGTACTTC

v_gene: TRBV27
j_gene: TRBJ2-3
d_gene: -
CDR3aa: CASSSEGGTQYF
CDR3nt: TGTGCCAGCAGTTCAGAGGGAGGTACGCAGTATTTT

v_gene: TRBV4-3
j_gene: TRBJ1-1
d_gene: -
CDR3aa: CASSQDLGGWGTEAFF
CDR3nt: TGCGCCAGCAGCCAAGATTTAGGGGGTTGGGGCACTGAAGCTTTCTTT

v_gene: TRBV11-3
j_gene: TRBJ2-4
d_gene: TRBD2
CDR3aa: CASSLRRRREGPAKNIQYF
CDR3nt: TGTGCCAGCAGCTTAAGAAGGCGGCGGGAGGGACCAGCCAAAAACATTCAGTACTTC

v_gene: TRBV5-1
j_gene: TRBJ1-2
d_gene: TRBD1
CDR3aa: CASSLGDRGYGCTF
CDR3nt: TGCGCCAGCAGCTTGGGGGACAGGGGTTATGGCTGCACCTTC

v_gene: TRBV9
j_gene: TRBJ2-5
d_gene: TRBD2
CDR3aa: CASSVHAGGGETQYF
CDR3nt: TGTGCCAGCAGCGTACACGCGGGGGGAGGAGAGACCCAGTACTTC

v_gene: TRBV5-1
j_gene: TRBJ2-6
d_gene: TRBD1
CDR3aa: CASSASRGLGANVLTF
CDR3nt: TGCGCCAGCAGCGCAAGCAGGGGGCTAGGGGCCAACGTCCTGACTTTC

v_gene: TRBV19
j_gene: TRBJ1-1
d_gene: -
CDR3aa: CASSMDTYTEAFF
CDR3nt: TGTGCCAGTAGTATGGACACTTACACTGAAGCTTTCTTT

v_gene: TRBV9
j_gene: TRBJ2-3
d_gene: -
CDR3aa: CASSPTSTDTQYF
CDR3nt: TGTGCCAGCAGCCCCACTAGCACAGATACGCAGTATTTT

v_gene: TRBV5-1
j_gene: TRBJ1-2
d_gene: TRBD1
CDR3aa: CASSRDRGKGYTF
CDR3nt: TGCGCCAGCAGCCGAGACAGGGGTAAGGGCTACACCTTC

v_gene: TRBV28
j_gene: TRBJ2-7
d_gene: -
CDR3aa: CASSHPGDISYEQYF
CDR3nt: TGTGCCAGCAGTCACCCTGGGGACATAAGCTACGAGCAGTACTTC

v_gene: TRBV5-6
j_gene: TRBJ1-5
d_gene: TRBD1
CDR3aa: CASSLWTGVSNQPQHF
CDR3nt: TGTGCCAGCAGCTTATGGACAGGGGTAAGCAATCAGCCCCAGCATTTT

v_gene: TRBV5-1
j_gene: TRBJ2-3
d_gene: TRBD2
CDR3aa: CASSLTTSGGAIAQYF
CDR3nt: TGCGCCAGCAGCTTGACGACTAGCGGGGGGGCCATTGCGCAGTATTTT

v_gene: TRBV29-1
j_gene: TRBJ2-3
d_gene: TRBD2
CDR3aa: CSVDGLAGEDSTDTQYF
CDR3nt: TGCAGCGTTGACGGACTAGCGGGGGAAGATAGCACAGATACGCAGTATTTT

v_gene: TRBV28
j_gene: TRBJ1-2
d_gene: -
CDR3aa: CASSLGRDGGLF
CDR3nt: TGTGCCAGCAGTTTAGGCAGGGATGGAGGGCTTTTC

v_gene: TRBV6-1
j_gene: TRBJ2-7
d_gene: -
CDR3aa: CASSEAQAPEQYF
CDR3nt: TGTGCCAGCAGTGAGGCCCAGGCGCCAGAGCAGTACTTC

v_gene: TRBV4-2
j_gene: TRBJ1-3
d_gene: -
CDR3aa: CASSQVSSGNTIYF
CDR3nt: TGTGCCAGCAGCCAAGTCAGCTCTGGAAACACCATATATTTT

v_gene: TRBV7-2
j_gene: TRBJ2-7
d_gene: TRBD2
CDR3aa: CASSSKFGGERDEQYF
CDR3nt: TGTGCCAGCAGCTCCAAATTCGGGGGGGAAAGGGACGAGCAGTACTTC